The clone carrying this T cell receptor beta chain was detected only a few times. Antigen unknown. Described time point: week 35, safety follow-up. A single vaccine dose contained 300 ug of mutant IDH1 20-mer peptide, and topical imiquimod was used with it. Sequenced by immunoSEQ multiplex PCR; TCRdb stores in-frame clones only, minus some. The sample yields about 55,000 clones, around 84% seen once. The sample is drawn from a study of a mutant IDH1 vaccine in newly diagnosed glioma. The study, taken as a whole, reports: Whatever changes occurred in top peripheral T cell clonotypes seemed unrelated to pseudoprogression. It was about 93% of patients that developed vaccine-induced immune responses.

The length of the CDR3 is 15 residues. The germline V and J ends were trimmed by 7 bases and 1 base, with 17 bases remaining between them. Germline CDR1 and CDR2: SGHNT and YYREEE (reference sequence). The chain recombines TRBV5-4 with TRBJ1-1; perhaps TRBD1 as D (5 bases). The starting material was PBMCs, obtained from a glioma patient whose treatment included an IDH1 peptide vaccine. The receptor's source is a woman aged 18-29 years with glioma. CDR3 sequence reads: CASADPGRTNTEAFF. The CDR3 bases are TGTGCCAGCGCGGATCCGGGACGGACGAACACTGAAGCTTTCTTT.